The sequence of this T cell receptor (beta chain) was determined in a study of coeliac disease. This clone has only one observation. Its antigen is as yet unknown. Findings of the study overall: In active celiac disease, intraepithelial and lamina propria TRB and TRG repertoires were less clonal than controls.

Profiling relied on immunoSEQ multiplex PCR, and the TCRdb table lists in-frame clones only, not all of them. The profile shows about 8,000 clones, 57% of them singletons. Sequencing was done on a sample of intraepithelial lymphocytes from the gut. The clonotype was recovered from a woman aged 60 to 75 with celiac disease.

This CDR3 is CATSRDRGRYEQYF. In DNA form, the CDR3 reads TGTGCCACCAGCCGGGACAGGGGCCGGTACGAGCAGTACTTC. The chain joins TRBV15 to TRBJ2-7; 10 bases match TRBD1. V lost 5 bases, J lost 4 bases, and 5 bases stayed unmatched. The germline CDR1 and CDR2 sequences are LNHNV and YYDKDF (reference sequence). This CDR3 region has 14 residues.